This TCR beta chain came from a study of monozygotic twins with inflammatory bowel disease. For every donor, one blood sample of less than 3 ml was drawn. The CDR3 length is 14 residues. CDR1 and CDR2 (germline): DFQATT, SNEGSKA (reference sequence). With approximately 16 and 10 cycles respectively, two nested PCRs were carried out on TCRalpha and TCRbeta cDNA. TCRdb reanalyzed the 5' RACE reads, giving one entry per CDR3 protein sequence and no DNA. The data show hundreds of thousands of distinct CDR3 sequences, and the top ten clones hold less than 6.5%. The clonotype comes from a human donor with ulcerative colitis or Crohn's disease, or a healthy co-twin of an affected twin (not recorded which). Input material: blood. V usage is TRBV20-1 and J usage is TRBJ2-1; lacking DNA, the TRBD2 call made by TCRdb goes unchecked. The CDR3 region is CSARSGRGYNEQFF.